The 26 T cell receptor beta chains below were found in one sample sequenced in a study of blood T cell repertoires in COVID-19 (TCRdb year 2020). The library was made by the immunoSEQ multiplex PCR assay. TCRdb holds this immuneACCESS table with in-frame rearrangements only. Some clones are missing; in checked studies, unresolved V genes explain under half, and the rest has no known cause. This sample lists approximately 250,000 clones; 75% to 90% were detected once. Over 4% of the sample is held by the ten biggest clonotypes. Sequenced input: PBMCs or T cells enriched from blood (not recorded which). These receptors were collected from a woman younger than 45 with acute COVID-19.

This sequence joins TRBV7-9 and TRBJ2-1; maybe TRBD1 (6 bases). The CDR3 has 13 amino acids. Germline V gene lookup returns CDR1 SEHNR and CDR2 FQNEAQ (reference sequence). V dropped 11 bases and J dropped 6 bases, with 17 bases sitting between them. This CDR3 is CAAERTGSNEQFF. DNA of the CDR3: TGTGCCGCTGAAAGAACAGGGTCCAATGAGCAGTTCTTC. Complete variable domain (other parts from reference TRBV7-9 and TRBJ2-1): DTGVSQNPRHKITKRGQNVTFRCDPISEHNRLYWYRQTLGQGPEFLTYFQNEAQLEKSRLLSDRFSAERPKGSFSTLEIQRTEQGDSAMYLCAAERTGSNEQFFGPGTRLTVL.

The chain carries TRBV20-1 and TRBJ1-1; D perhaps matches TRBD1 (6 bases). The V and J ends lost 3 bases and 1 base respectively, with 9 bases between them. This CDR3 comprises 13 residues. The V gene's germline CDR1 is DFQATT and CDR2 SNEGSKA (reference sequence). The CDR3 here is CSASRTANTEAFF. The CDR3 DNA sequence: TGCAGTGCTAGTAGGACAGCGAACACTGAAGCTTTCTTT.

Concerning this clone: The sample carries other DNA sequences with the same CDR3. This chain joins TRBV7-9 and TRBJ2-7; tentative D call: TRBD1 (6 bases). Germline V lookup: CDR1 SEHNR, CDR2 FQNEAQ (reference sequence). Trimming cost V 3 bases and J 2 bases, with 11 bases left between them. The CDR3 has 14 amino acids. The CDR3 DNA is TGTGCCAGCAGCTTGCTACAGGGAACCTACGAGCAGTACTTC. Protein: CASSLLQGTYEQYF. The full variable domain, completed using reference TRBV7-9 and TRBJ2-7, is DTGVSQNPRHKITKRGQNVTFRCDPISEHNRLYWYRQTLGQGPEFLTYFQNEAQLEKSRLLSDRFSAERPKGSFSTLEIQRTEQGDSAMYLCASSLLQGTYEQYFGPGTRLTVT.

The rearrangement links TRBV2 to TRBJ1-2; TRBD1 might be the D (5 bases). V was clipped by 11 bases and J by 2 bases, with 12 bases between them. This CDR3 spans 12 amino acids. The germline V gene encodes CDR1 SNHLY and CDR2 FYNNEI. The CDR3 DNA reads TGTGCCGGAGGGAGGGGCAACTATGGCTACACCTTC. Amino acids: CAGGRGNYGYTF. Full variable domain (missing parts from reference TRBV2 and TRBJ1-2): EPEVTQTPSHQVTQMGQEVILRCVPISNHLYFYWYRQILGQKVEFLVSFYNNEISEKSEIFDDQFSVERPDGSNFTLKIRSTKLEDSAMYFCAGGRGNYGYTFGSGTRLTVV.

The chain joins TRBV7-3 to TRBJ1-1; possible D gene TRBD1, 6 bases. Germline CDR1 reads SGHTA; CDR2 reads FQGTGA. CDR3 length equals 14 residues. V was pared by 4 bases and J by 0 bases, with 9 bases between. The CDR3 nucleotides read TGTGCCAGCAGCTCGACAGGCCTGAACACTGAAGCTTTCTTT. The encoded protein is CASSSTGLNTEAFF.

The chain has TRBV11-2 and TRBJ2-4; 8 bases match TRBD1. V was clipped by 1 base and J by 8 bases; unmatched bases: 4. The CDR3 runs 14 residues. CDR1 SGHAT and CDR2 FQNNGV come from the germline V gene. CDR3 nucleotides: TGTGCCAGCAGCTTAGGGACAGGGAGTTACATTCAGTACTTC. It yields the protein CASSLGTGSYIQYF.

The chain joins TRBV27 to TRBJ2-7; 14 bases map to TRBD2. Germline-derived CDR1 and CDR2 are MNHEY and SMNVEV (reference sequence). This CDR3 spans 14 amino acids. V trimming: 6 bases; J trimming: 9 bases; junction bases outside the gene matches: 7. DNA for the CDR3: TGTGCCAGCAGCCTCTCCGGGACTAGCGGGAGGCAGTACTTC. It specifies CASSLSGTSGRQYF.

This chain uses TRBV5-6 with TRBJ2-6; possible D gene TRBD1, 5 bases. The germline CDR1 and CDR2 sequences are SGHDT and YYEEEE. This CDR3 region has 18 residues. Trimming took 0 bases from V and 2 from J, leaving 15 bases between them. CDR3 nucleotide sequence: TGTGCCAGCAGCTTGGTTGCGGTATGGGGCGCTGGGGCCAACGTCCTGACTTTC. It translates to CASSLVAVWGAGANVLTF.

The chain employs TRBV30 and TRBJ2-7; D remains unclear. CDR1 is GTSNPN, CDR2 SVGIG, per germline (reference sequence). The ends were cut back, 4 bases at V and 3 bases at J, with 13 bases in the middle. CDR3 size: 13 residues. The CDR3 spells CAWKTAFNYEQYF. CDR3 nucleotide sequence: TGTGCCTGGAAAACAGCATTTAACTACGAGCAGTACTTC.

This chain links TRBV7-3 with TRBJ2-2; no firm D call. The CDR3 runs to 14 residues. Per the germline V gene, CDR1 is SGHTA and CDR2 is FQGTGA. V was pared by 6 bases and J by 3 bases, with 11 bases between. The CDR3 sequence is CASRIGSDTGELFF. The CDR3 nucleotides are TGTGCCAGCAGGATCGGTTCGGACACCGGGGAGCTGTTTTTT.

This chain uses TRBV7-2 with TRBJ2-7, with 9 bases matching TRBD2. V shed 3 bases, J shed 1 base, and the junction held 4 bases outside the gene matches. This CDR3 comprises 15 residues. Germline assignment: CDR1 SGHTA and CDR2 FQGNSA. CDR3 sequence reads: CASSFGTSLSYEQYF. DNA for the CDR3: TGTGCCAGCAGCTTTGGGACTAGCTTATCCTACGAGCAGTACTTC. The whole variable domain, remainder taken from reference TRBV7-2 and TRBJ2-7, is GAGVSQSPSNKVTEKGKDVELRCDPISGHTALYWYRQSLGQGLEFLIYFQGNSAPDKSGLPSDRFSAERTGGSVSTLTIQRTQQEDSAVYLCASSFGTSLSYEQYFGPGTRLTVT.

The chain couples TRBV3-1 (or the pseudogene TRBV3-2) to TRBJ2-2, with TRBD2 as a possible D gene (6 bases). V dropped 5 bases and J dropped 0 bases, with 13 bases sitting between them. In germline, CDR1 is LGHDT, CDR2 YNNKEL (reference sequence). There are 16 residues in the CDR3. CDR3 sequence reads: CASSDLGGANTGELFF. The CDR3 DNA is TGTGCCAGCAGCGACCTCGGAGGGGCGAACACCGGGGAGCTGTTTTTT.

The chain joins TRBV27 to TRBJ2-3; D perhaps matches TRBD1 (5 bases). The CDR3 has 17 amino acids. V dropped 2 bases and J dropped 4 bases, with 19 bases sitting between them. Germline V lookup: CDR1 MNHEY, CDR2 SMNVEV (reference sequence). DNA of the CDR3: TGTGCCAGCAGTTTAGTGCTCGACAGTACAAGTTCAGATACGCAGTATTTT. It yields the protein CASSLVLDSTSSDTQYF.

This chain connects TRBV9 to TRBJ2-1; 10 bases agree with TRBD1. V trimming: 0 bases; J trimming: 8 bases; junction bases outside the gene matches: 5. CDR3 length: 15 residues. Germline assignment: CDR1 SGDLS and CDR2 YYNGEE. This chain's CDR3 is CASSVGTGGVYEQFF. The CDR3, as DNA: TGTGCCAGCAGCGTAGGGACAGGGGGAGTCTATGAGCAGTTCTTC. The variable domain in full, completed from reference TRBV9 and TRBJ2-1, reads DSGVTQTPKHLITATGQRVTLRCSPRSGDLSVYWYQQSLDQGLQFLIQYYNGEERAKGNILERFSAQQFPDLHSELNLSSLELGDSALYFCASSVGTGGVYEQFFGPGTRLTVL.

The chain employs TRBV4-2 and TRBJ2-3; 10 nucleotides align to TRBD2. CDR3 length: 18 residues. V shed 4 bases, J shed 0 bases, and the junction held 10 bases outside the gene matches. Germline CDR1 is LGHNA and CDR2 is YNFKEQ. This chain's CDR3 is CASSRSPGLASSTDTQYF. In nucleotides, the CDR3 is TGTGCCAGCAGCCGCAGCCCGGGACTAGCGTCTAGCACAGATACGCAGTATTTT.

The chain carries TRBV5-8 and TRBJ1-5; D gene ambiguous. Trimming left V 0 bases short and J 4 bases short, with 11 bases between. The germline V gene encodes CDR1 SGHTS and CDR2 YDEGEE. This CDR3 comprises 15 residues. The CDR3 sequence: CASSLVWGGNQPQHF. The CDR3 DNA is TGTGCCAGCAGCTTGGTCTGGGGAGGGAATCAGCCCCAGCATTTT. The full variable domain, in which reference TRBV5-8 and TRBJ1-5 provide the parts outside the CDR3, is EAGVTQSPTHLIKTRGQQATLRCSPISGHTSVYWYQQALGLGLQFLLWYDEGEERNRGNFPPRFSGRQFPNYSSELNVNALELEDSALYLCASSLVWGGNQPQHFGDGTRLSIL.

The V call is TRBV5-1, the J call TRBJ2-1; D is unclear. The CDR3 consists of 14 residues. Trimming left V 0 bases short and J 2 bases short, with 6 bases between. The V gene's germline CDR1 is SGHRS and CDR2 YFSETQ. CDR3: CASSLAVTYNEQFF. DNA for the CDR3: TGCGCCAGCAGCTTGGCTGTAACCTACAATGAGCAGTTCTTC.

The chain recombines TRBV27 with TRBJ1-4, with 8 bases that match TRBD1. Germline values: CDR1 MNHEY, CDR2 SMNVEV (reference sequence). The V segment lost 5 bases and the J segment 8 bases; nucleotides outside the gene matches: 10. This CDR3 is 15 amino acids long. In nucleotides, the CDR3 is TGTGCCAGCAGTCTCGGGACAGGCGCCTTGGAAAAACTGTTTTTT. Its protein is CASSLGTGALEKLFF.

The chain employs TRBV3-1 (or the pseudogene TRBV3-2) and TRBJ2-3, with 8 bases matching TRBD2. The germline gives CDR1 LGHDT, CDR2 YNNKEL (reference sequence). The length of the CDR3 is 17 residues. V trimming: 0 bases; J trimming: 2 bases; junction bases outside the gene matches: 7. CDR3 protein: CASSQDEAGVITDTQYF. The DNA for the CDR3 is TGTGCCAGCAGCCAAGATGAAGCGGGAGTGATCACAGATACGCAGTATTTT.

V and J are TRBV25-1 and TRBJ1-4; D remains ambiguous. Trimming removed 3 bases at V and 9 bases at J, with 17 bases between. Germline CDR1 and CDR2: MGHDK and SYGVNS. The CDR3 is 15 amino acids. Written as DNA, the CDR3 is TGTGCCAGCAGTGATAACCGGCAGGAGGCCCAAAAACTGTTTTTT. It encodes CASSDNRQEAQKLFF.

The chain joins TRBV14 to TRBJ1-5, with TRBD1 as a possible D gene (5 bases). The CDR3 has 13 residues. Trimming pared 4 bases from V and 5 bases from J, leaving 9 bases between. The germline V gene encodes CDR1 SGHDN and CDR2 FVKESK. Written as DNA, the CDR3 is TGTGCCAGCAGCCCAGGGTTTGATCAGCCCCAGCATTTT. It translates to CASSPGFDQPQHF.

This chain joins TRBV28 and TRBJ2-2; D is ambiguous. Germline CDR1 MDHEN, CDR2 SYDVKM. CDR3 length: 16 amino acids. Trimming shortened V by 6 bases and J by 0 bases, and 14 bases separated the two germline ends. The chain's CDR3 is CASSLHSVPNTGELFF. The CDR3 bases are TGTGCCAGCAGCCTCCACTCTGTGCCGAACACCGGGGAGCTGTTTTTT.

The chain has TRBV2 and TRBJ2-7; possibly TRBD1 for D (6 bases). The V and J ends lost 7 bases and 0 bases respectively, with 13 bases between them. This CDR3 contains 14 residues. Germline loops: CDR1 SNHLY, CDR2 FYNNEI. In DNA, the CDR3 is TGTGCCAGCAAGTTTCAGGGGATCTCCTACGAGCAGTACTTC. Its translation is CASKFQGISYEQYF.

This clone was observed a single time. J is TRBJ2-7 and V is TRBV11-2, with TRBD1 matching 7 bases. This CDR3 has 11 amino acids. Germline loops: CDR1 SGHAT, CDR2 FQNNGV. With V trimmed by 7 bases and J by 3 bases, 0 bases remained unmatched. The CDR3 sequence is CASTGGYEQYF. CDR3 nucleotides: TGTGCCAGCACAGGGGGCTACGAGCAGTACTTC.

The chain recombines TRBV7-6 with TRBJ2-7, with D maybe TRBD1 (6 bases). With 5 bases removed from V and 0 bases from J, the gap between germline ends came to 11 bases. Per the germline V gene, CDR1 is SGHVS and CDR2 is FNYEAQ. CDR3 length: 14 residues. Here the CDR3 DNA reads TGTGCCAGCAGCCCCTTGACAGGCTCCTACGAGCAGTACTTC. Translation gives CASSPLTGSYEQYF.

The rearrangement uses TRBV19 and TRBJ2-7, with 10 bases that match TRBD2. CDR1 is LNHDA, CDR2 SQIVND, per germline (reference sequence). The CDR3 consists of 15 residues. With 4 bases clipped from V and 13 bases from J, the junction kept 16 bases outside the gene matches. CDR3: CASSSVLAGEEGIYF. The CDR3 region has the DNA TGTGCCAGTAGTAGTGTGCTAGCGGGAGAGGAAGGGATATACTTC.